One and the same sample provided the 8 T cell receptor beta chains below, sequenced in a study of blood T cell repertoires in COVID-19. The table came from immunoSEQ multiplex PCR; TCRdb's copy has only in-frame clones and leaves some out. The sample contains fewer than 300,000 clones, approximately 84% of which appear only once. Sequencing was done on a sample of peripheral blood. The receptors shown here come from a human donor in a cohort sampled during active COVID-19.

The chain links TRBV9 to TRBJ2-3; D is ambiguous. Germline assignment: CDR1 SGDLS and CDR2 YYNGEE. This CDR3 contains 13 residues. Trimming stripped 0 bases from V and 2 bases from J, with 4 bases between. Here the CDR3 reads CASSVAITDTQYF. In DNA form, the CDR3 reads TGTGCCAGCAGCGTAGCTATCACAGATACGCAGTATTTT. The complete variable domain, with remaining parts taken from reference TRBV9 and TRBJ2-3, reads DSGVTQTPKHLITATGQRVTLRCSPRSGDLSVYWYQQSLDQGLQFLIQYYNGEERAKGNILERFSAQQFPDLHSELNLSSLELGDSALYFCASSVAITDTQYFGPGTRLTVL.

The V and J genes are TRBV4-1 and TRBJ1-6; D gene ambiguous. Germline CDR1 reads MGHRA; CDR2 reads YSYEKL. The CDR3 length is 18 residues. Deletions cut 0 bases from V and 0 bases from J, with 12 bases between. The CDR3 sequence is CASSQDLAVSSYNSPLHF. The CDR3 bases are TGCGCCAGCAGCCAAGATCTGGCAGTCAGCTCCTATAATTCACCCCTCCACTTT.

This clone was seen more than once but under ten times. V usage is TRBV29-1 and J usage is TRBJ2-7, with D possibly being TRBD2 (5 bases). Between the trimmed V and J ends, which lost 3 bases and 2 bases, there was a span of 11 bases. CDR3 length equals 13 residues. The germline V gene encodes CDR1 SQVTM and CDR2 ANQGSEA. Here the CDR3 DNA reads TGCAGCGTTGACGCCAGCGGAGCCTACGAGCAGTACTTC. It codes for CSVDASGAYEQYF.

On this clone itself: The sample contains more than one DNA sequence encoding this CDR3. The chain recombines TRBV9 with TRBJ1-1, with TRBD1 identical over 8 bases. Germline lookup yields CDR1 SGDLS and CDR2 YYNGEE. After removal of 0 bases from V and 2 bases from J, the junction contained 0 bases not matched to a gene. This CDR3 region has 14 residues. The CDR3 DNA is TGTGCCAGCAGCGTAGCAGGGGGCAACACTGAAGCTTTCTTT. Its translation: CASSVAGGNTEAFF.

The rearrangement joins TRBV7-2 to TRBJ2-3; possible D gene TRBD2, 7 bases. The CDR3 is made up of 14 amino acids. CDR1 is SGHTA, CDR2 FQGNSA, per germline. V was clipped by 4 bases and J by 8 bases, with 16 bases between them. The CDR3: CASSSSAGATTQYF. CDR3 DNA: TGTGCCAGCAGCTCCTCCGCGGGGGCAACTACGCAGTATTTT.

The chain couples TRBV28 to TRBJ1-2; tentatively, D is TRBD1 (6 bases). Trimming removed 8 bases from V and 4 bases from J, with 17 bases in between. The germline gives CDR1 MDHEN, CDR2 SYDVKM. This CDR3 region has 14 residues. The CDR3: CASRLGGSGYGYTF. The CDR3 DNA follows: TGTGCCAGCCGCCTAGGGGGAAGTGGCTATGGCTACACCTTC.

The rearrangement links TRBV28 to TRBJ2-5; TRBD2 aligns across 9 bases. CDR1 is MDHEN and CDR2 is SYDVKM in the germline V gene. This CDR3 has 13 amino acids. Trimming at V came to 6 bases and at J to 5 bases, leaving 4 bases not matched to a gene. The CDR3 reads CASSYGLAETQYF. In DNA form, the CDR3 reads TGTGCCAGCAGCTACGGACTAGCGGAGACCCAGTACTTC.

The CDR3 here is CASSQPRTGGQGEQYF. CDR3 nucleotides: TGTGCCAGCAGCCAACCCCGGACAGGGGGCCAAGGCGAGCAGTACTTC. This chain links TRBV3-1 (or the pseudogene TRBV3-2) with TRBJ2-7; 11 positions agree with TRBD1. CDR3 length equals 16 residues. V shed 2 bases, J shed 6 bases, and the junction held 9 bases outside the gene matches. Germline CDR1 and CDR2: LGHDT and YNNKEL (reference sequence).